The source of this T cell receptor (beta chain) is a study of blood T cell repertoires in COVID-19. Study background: Collection of acute and convalescent COVID-19 samples took place in the United States, Italy and Spain. PBMCs, B-cell-depleted T cells, or T cells were the source of the cDNA or gDNA that made up the material.

Profiling relied on immunoSEQ multiplex PCR, and the TCRdb table lists in-frame clones only, not all of them. The sample comprises roughly 150,000 clones, more than 80% of which are singletons, and around 4.5% rests with the top ten. The study drew participants aged about 18 to 95 years from some 23 US areas. Participants' own reports of clinical history determined their cohort assignment. Sequenced input: PBMCs or T cells enriched from blood (not recorded which). The sequence was obtained from a man aged 50 to 60 who had recovered from COVID-19.

The CDR3 loop is CASSVRGSGANEQYF. In DNA form, the CDR3 reads TGTGCCAGCAGCGTAAGGGGTTCGGGAGCGAACGAGCAGTACTTC. The chain links TRBV9 to TRBJ2-7, with a weak D call TRBD2 (6 bases). The V and J ends lost 1 base and 5 bases respectively, with 16 bases between them. Germline V CDR1 and CDR2: SGDLS, YYNGEE. This CDR3 is 15 amino acids long.